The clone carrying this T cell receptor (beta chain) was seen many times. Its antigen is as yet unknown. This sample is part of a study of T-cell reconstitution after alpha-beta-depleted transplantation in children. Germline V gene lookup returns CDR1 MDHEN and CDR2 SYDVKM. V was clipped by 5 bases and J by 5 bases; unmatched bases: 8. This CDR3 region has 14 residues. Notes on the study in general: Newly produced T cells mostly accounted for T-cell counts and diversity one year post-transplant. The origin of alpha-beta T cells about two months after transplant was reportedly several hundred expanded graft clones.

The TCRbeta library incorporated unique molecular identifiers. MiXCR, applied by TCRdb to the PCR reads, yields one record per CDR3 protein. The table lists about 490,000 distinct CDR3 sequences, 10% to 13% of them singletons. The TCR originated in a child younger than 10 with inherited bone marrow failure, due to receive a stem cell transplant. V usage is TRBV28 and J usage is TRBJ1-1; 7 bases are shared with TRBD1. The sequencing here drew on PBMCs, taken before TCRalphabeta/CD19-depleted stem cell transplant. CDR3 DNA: TGTGCCAGCAGTGGTTCCGAGGGGGCGACTGAAGCTTTCTTT. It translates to CASSGSEGATEAFF.